The entry below describes one TCR beta chain. Its antigen is unknown. V shed 4 bases and J shed 0 bases, with 12 bases lying between them. The CDR3 extends over 15 amino acids. Germline values: CDR1 SGHDN, CDR2 FVKESK. This entry comes from a study of beta chain features in type 1 diabetes. Expressed TCRB transcripts were sequenced because the isolated RNA had all been reverse transcribed beforehand. TCRdb's copy holds only in-frame clones and misses some; the assay was immunoSEQ multiplex PCR. The table includes approximately 340,000 clones, over 12% detected once. Overall study findings and caveats: Among type 1 diabetes patients, VDJ junctions had fewer insertions and more deletions.

Staining for CD45RO/CCR7/CD25/CD127/CD95/CD27 allowed sorting of CD4+ naive, central memory, regulatory and stem cell-like memory cells. Each population that was sorted was more than 95% pure. V is TRBV14 and J is TRBJ1-1; D may be TRBD1 (6 bases). The sample consisted of naive CD4+ T cells from blood. This receptor was obtained from a woman between 18 and 29 years old in good health. The CDR3: CASSPGRTVNTEAFF. Written as DNA, the CDR3 is TGTGCCAGCAGCCCCGGCCGGACAGTGAACACTGAAGCTTTCTTT.